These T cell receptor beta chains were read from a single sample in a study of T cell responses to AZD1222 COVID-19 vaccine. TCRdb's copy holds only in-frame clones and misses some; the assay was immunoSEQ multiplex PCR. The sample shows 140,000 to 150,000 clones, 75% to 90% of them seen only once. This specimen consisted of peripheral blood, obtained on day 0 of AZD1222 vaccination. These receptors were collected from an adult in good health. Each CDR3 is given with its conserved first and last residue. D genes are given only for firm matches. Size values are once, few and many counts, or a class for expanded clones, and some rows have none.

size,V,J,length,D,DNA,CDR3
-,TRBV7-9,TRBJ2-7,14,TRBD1,TGTGCCAGCAGCCTATCCGGGACAGGGACCGAGCAGTACTTC,CASSLSGTGTEQYF
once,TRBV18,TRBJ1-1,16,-,TGTGCCAGCTCACTGTCCGCGGCGGGAATGAACACTGAAGCTTTCTTT,CASSLSAAGMNTEAFF
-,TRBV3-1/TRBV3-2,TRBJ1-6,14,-,TGTGCCAGCAGCCAGGGCAGGGGAAATTCACCCCTCCACTTT,CASSQGRGNSPLHF
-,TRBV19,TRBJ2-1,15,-,TGTGCCAGTAGTCCAGTAAGAATCCTCTACAATGAGCAGTTCTTC,CASSPVRILYNEQFF
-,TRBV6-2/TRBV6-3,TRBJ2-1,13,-,TGTGCCAGCAGTTTACTTACCTACAATGAGCAGTTCTTC,CASSLLTYNEQFF
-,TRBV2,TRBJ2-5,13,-,TGTGCCAGCAGTGACCGGGGGCAAGAGACCCAGTACTTC,CASSDRGQETQYF
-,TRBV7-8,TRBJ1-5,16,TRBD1,TGTGCCAGCACCGTCCGGGACAGATATAGCAATCAGCCCCAGCATTTT,CASTVRDRYSNQPQHF
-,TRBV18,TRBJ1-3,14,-,TGTGCCAGCTCACTCAGTGACTCTGGAAACACCATATATTTT,CASSLSDSGNTIYF
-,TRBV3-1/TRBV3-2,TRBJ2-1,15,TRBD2,TGTGCCAGCAGTCTGCCGGGGGGATTTTACAATGAGCAGTTCTTC,CASSLPGGFYNEQFF
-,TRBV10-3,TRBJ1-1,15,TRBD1,TGTGCCATCACCGAGGACAGGGCAGTGAACACTGAAGCTTTCTTT,CAITEDRAVNTEAFF
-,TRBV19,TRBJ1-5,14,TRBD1,TGTGCCAGTATTCCCGGGACAGGGTATCAGCCCCAGCATTTT,CASIPGTGYQPQHF
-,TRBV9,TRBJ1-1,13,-,TGTGCCAGCAGCGTAGCAGGGGACACTGAAGCTTTCTTT,CASSVAGDTEAFF
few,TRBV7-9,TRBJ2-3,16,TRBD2,TGTGCCAGCAGCATGAAGGGACTAGCGAGCACAGATACGCAGTATTTT,CASSMKGLASTDTQYF
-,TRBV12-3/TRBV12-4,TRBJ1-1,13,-,TGTGCCAGCAGTTTGGGGGAGAACACTGAAGCTTTCTTT,CASSLGENTEAFF
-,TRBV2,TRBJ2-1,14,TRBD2,TGTGCCAGCAGGCGGGCTAGCGGGAACAATGAGCAGTTCTTC,CASRRASGNNEQFF
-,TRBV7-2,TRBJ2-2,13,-,TGTGCCAGCAGCTCGCGACAGACCGGGGAGCTGTTTTTT,CASSSRQTGELFF
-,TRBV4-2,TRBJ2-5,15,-,TGTGCCAGCAGCCAAGATCAGGGCAGGCCGGGGGCCCAGTACTTC,CASSQDQGRPGAQYF
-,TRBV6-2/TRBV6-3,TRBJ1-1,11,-,TGTGCCAGCAGTTATTGGACTGAAGCTTTCTTT,CASSYWTEAFF
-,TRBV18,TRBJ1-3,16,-,TGTGCCAGCTCACCGGTCCAGGGAGACTCTGGAAACACCATATATTTT,CASSPVQGDSGNTIYF
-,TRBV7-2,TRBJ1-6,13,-,TGTGCCAGCCGCTGGGGGGCAAATTCACCCCTCCACTTT,CASRWGANSPLHF
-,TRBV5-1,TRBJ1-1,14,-,TGCGCCAGCAGCTTGGCCTCTCTGGCGCCCGAAGCTTTCTTT,CASSLASLAPEAFF
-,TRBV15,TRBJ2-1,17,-,TGTGCCACCAGCATCGCTAGGGGGATAGATTTTGGCAATGAGCAGTTCTTC,CATSIARGIDFGNEQFF
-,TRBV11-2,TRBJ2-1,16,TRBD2,TGTGCCAGCAGCCTAGAGCGGGGGAGCTCCTACAATGAGCAGTTCTTC,CASSLERGSSYNEQFF
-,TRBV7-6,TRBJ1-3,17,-,TGTGCCAGCAGCTTAGTGACACCGCGGGAAGCTGGAAACACCATATATTTT,CASSLVTPREAGNTIYF
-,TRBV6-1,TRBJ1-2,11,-,TGTGCCAGCAGTGAAGCTCGGGGCTACACCTTC,CASSEARGYTF
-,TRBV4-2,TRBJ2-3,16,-,TGTGCCAGCAGCCAAGATACAACTAGTCACCAGGGTACGCAGTATTTT,CASSQDTTSHQGTQYF
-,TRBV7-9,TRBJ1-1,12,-,TGTGCCAGCGGCTTGGGGTTCGGTGAAGCTTTCTTT,CASGLGFGEAFF
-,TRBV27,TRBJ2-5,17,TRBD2,TGTGCCAGCAGCATGGGTGTACTAGCGGCTAACCAAGAGACCCAGTACTTC,CASSMGVLAANQETQYF
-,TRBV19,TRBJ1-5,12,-,TGTGCCAGTAGTGCCGGGACGTCACCCCCGCATTTT,CASSAGTSPPHF
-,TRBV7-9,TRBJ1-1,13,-,TGTGCCAGCAGCTTAGTGGGACGAGTTGAAGCTTTCTTT,CASSLVGRVEAFF
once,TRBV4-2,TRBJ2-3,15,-,TGTGCCAGCAGCCCCCGCGCCGTAGGCGAAGATACGCAGTATTTT,CASSPRAVGEDTQYF
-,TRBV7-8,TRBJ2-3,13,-,TGTGCCAGCAGCTCCACTAGCACAGATACGCAGTATTTT,CASSSTSTDTQYF
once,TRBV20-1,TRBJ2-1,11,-,TGCAGTGCTAGTCGTGGGAGTGAGCAGTTCTTC,CSASRGSEQFF
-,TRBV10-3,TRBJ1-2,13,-,TGTGCCATCAGTGAGCGAACAGGGCCCGGCTACACCTTC,CAISERTGPGYTF
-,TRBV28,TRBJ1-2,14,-,TGTGCCAGCAGCTCAAACAGAGTTCAAGTGAGCTACACCTTC,CASSSNRVQVSYTF
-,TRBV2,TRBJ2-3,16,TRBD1,TGTGCCAGCAGCGCCCCGGGACAGACTAGCACAGATACGCAGTATTTT,CASSAPGQTSTDTQYF
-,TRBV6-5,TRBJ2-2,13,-,TGTGCCAGCAGCTTAGAGAACACCGGGGAGCTGTTTTTT,CASSLENTGELFF